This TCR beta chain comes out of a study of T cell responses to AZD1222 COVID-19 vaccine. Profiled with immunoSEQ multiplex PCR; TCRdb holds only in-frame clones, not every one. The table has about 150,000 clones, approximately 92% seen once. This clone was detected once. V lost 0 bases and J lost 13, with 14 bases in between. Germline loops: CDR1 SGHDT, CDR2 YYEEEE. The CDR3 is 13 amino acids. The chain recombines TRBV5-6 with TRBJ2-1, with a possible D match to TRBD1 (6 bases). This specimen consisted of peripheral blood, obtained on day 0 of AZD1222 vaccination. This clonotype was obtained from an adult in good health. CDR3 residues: CASSLATGSHQFF. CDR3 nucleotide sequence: TGTGCCAGCAGCTTGGCCACAGGGAGTCACCAGTTCTTC.